This T cell receptor beta chain was obtained from a study of blood T cell repertoires in COVID-19. In the source study's methods: Reference gene primer amplification yielded estimated nucleated cell counts. Using immunoSEQ multiplex PCR, the repertoire was profiled, and TCRdb retains in-frame clones only, with some absent. That table is the source of V, J and clone size, and D and trimming were worked out from the DNA. The sample includes hundreds of thousands of clones, around 85% of them seen just once. The germline V gene encodes CDR1 SGHTA and CDR2 FQGNSA. The CDR3 spans 15 residues. V shed 5 bases and J shed 2 bases, with 15 bases lying between them.

This chain uses TRBV7-2 with TRBJ1-1; weak D call: TRBD1 (5 bases). The sequencing sample was made of peripheral blood. This clonotype was obtained from a man in his forties or fifties with active or convalescent COVID-19. The CDR3 here is CASSPRRDVNTEAFF. As DNA, the CDR3 is TGTGCCAGCAGCCCCCGGCGGGACGTTAACACTGAAGCTTTCTTT.